This record concerns one T cell receptor (beta chain) sequence. The antigen remains undetermined. Germline CDR1 reads DFQATT; CDR2 reads SNEGSKA (reference sequence). CDR3 length: 14 amino acids. V was clipped by 0 bases and J by 5 bases, with 13 bases between them. The data stem from a study of T cell repertoires in cytomegalovirus infection. Overall study context: HLA-B-restricted CMV epitopes that are well studied were used alongside recently identified HLA-C-restricted ones. Public TCR beta signatures provided an indication of both CMV infection and a matching HLA type.

TCRdb reanalysed the reads using MiXCR and keeps one entry per CDR3 protein. The repertoire holds about 830,000 distinct CDR3 sequences, with about 33% as singletons. The clonotype comes from a human donor in good health (CMV status not recorded). Some clones in this sample may be carry-over from other donors' samples. The specimen comprised cultured CD8+ T cells from PBMCs, sampled from culture after CMV antigen stimulation. V gene TRBV20-1 combines with J gene TRBJ1-2, with D possibly matching TRBD1 (6 bases). Written as DNA, the CDR3 is TGCAGTGCTAGAGACGAAGGGGGAAATTATGGCTACACCTTC. Its protein is CSARDEGGNYGYTF.